These 14 T cell receptor beta chains originate from one sample sequenced in a study of T cells in Graves' hyperthyroidism and ophthalmopathy. Amplified TCR beta CDR3 regions came from RNA transcripts. The HTBI primer set was used in a first-round RT-PCR of the TCR CDR3. Each CDR3 protein is one row after TCRdb ran MiXCR on the multiplex PCR reads. Among over 500,000 distinct CDR3 sequences listed, roughly 15% were seen once. The specimen sequenced was blood. Receptors originate from a woman aged 25 to 39 with Graves' ophthalmopathy.

This clonotype was counted between two and nine times. The rearrangement joins TRBV20-1 to TRBJ2-2; 11 bases are a match to TRBD2. The CDR3 extends over 18 amino acids. V was clipped by 7 bases and J by 1 base; unmatched bases: 14. CDR1 and CDR2 (germline): DFQATT, SNEGSKA (reference sequence). CDR3 in DNA: TGCAGTGTTGAGGCCGAGACTAGCGGGACGGGGAACACCGGGGAGCTGTTTTTT. Translation gives CSVEAETSGTGNTGELFF.

The gene calls are TRBV9 and TRBJ2-2; D is uncertain. The germline V and J ends were trimmed by 2 bases and 4 bases, with 12 bases remaining between them. Germline V gene sequence: CDR1 SGDLS, CDR2 YYNGEE. The CDR3 is made up of 15 amino acids. The CDR3 reads CASSVAAPGTGELFF. DNA of the CDR3: TGTGCCAGCAGCGTGGCAGCACCGGGCACCGGGGAGCTGTTTTTT.

A remark on this clonotype: A much bigger clone sits one base away, suggesting this may be a read error. The chain couples TRBV24-1 to TRBJ2-3, with 7 bases that match TRBD1. Germline CDR1 is KGHDR and CDR2 is SFDVKD. The CDR3 contains 15 residues. The CDR3 coding sequence is TGTGCCACCAGTGATTCGGGACAGCCCACAGATACGCTGTATTTT. This codes for CATSDSGQPTDTLYF.

Details on this clonotype: This sequence may be a read error, since a much larger clone differs from it by one base. The chain is built from TRBV20-1 and TRBJ2-1; D is uncertain. The CDR3 consists of 10 residues. Looked up from germline, CDR1 is DFQATT and CDR2 is SNEGSKA (reference sequence). As DNA, the CDR3 is TGCAGTGCTAGAAACGATGAGCAGCTCTTC. It encodes CSARNDEQLF.

This clonotype came up many times. The genes are TRBV10-3 and TRBJ1-6; TRBD1 is a possible D gene (5 bases). Trimming pared 6 bases from V and 7 bases from J, leaving 13 bases between. Germline V lookup: CDR1 ENHRY, CDR2 SYGVKD. CDR3 size: 14 residues. The CDR3 protein is CAIRPFGGNSPLHF. CDR3 bases: TGTGCCATCAGACCATTCGGGGGGAATTCACCCCTCCACTTT.

The chain links TRBV27 to TRBJ2-7; no definite D call. The CDR3 spans 13 residues. CDR1 and CDR2 from the germline V gene are MNHEY and SMNVEV (reference sequence). Trimming stripped 5 bases from V and 0 bases from J, with 8 bases between. The DNA of the CDR3 is TGTGCCAGCAGTCACGGAGTCTCCTACGAGCAGTACTTC. It specifies CASSHGVSYEQYF.

As regards this clonotype: One end of the junction varies from germline; a read error may be responsible. CDR3 amino acids: CASREPKTLNSPLHF. CDR3 nucleotides: TGTGCCAGCCGTGAACCGAAGACTCTTAATTCACCCCTCCACTTT. This rearrangement joins TRBV6-1 to TRBJ1-6; D call uncertain. CDR3 length: 15 residues. Germline-derived CDR1 and CDR2 are MNHNS and SASEGT.

V gene TRBV14 combines with J gene TRBJ1-1, with D possibly matching TRBD1 (5 bases). The V and J ends lost 8 bases and 1 base respectively, with 11 bases between them. Germline values: CDR1 SGHDN, CDR2 FVKESK. CDR3 length: 13 amino acids. DNA for the CDR3: TGTGCCAGCTCGAGGGGTAGGAACACTGAAGCTTTCTTT. Residues: CASSRGRNTEAFF.

This clonotype was recorded at least ten times. V is TRBV15 and J is TRBJ2-1; 9 nucleotides line up with TRBD1. Looked up from germline, CDR1 is LNHNV and CDR2 is YYDKDF (reference sequence). The CDR3 is 17 amino acids. V lost 1 base and J lost 2; bases outside the gene matches: 6. CDR3 in amino acids: CATSRGQRTGAYNEQFF. DNA for the CDR3: TGTGCCACCAGCAGAGGCCAGAGGACAGGGGCCTACAATGAGCAGTTCTTC. Drawing the rest from reference TRBV15 and TRBJ2-1, the complete variable domain is DAMVIQNPRYQVTQFGKPVTLSCSQTLNHNVMYWYQQKSSQAPKLLFHYYDKDFNNEADTPDNFQSRRPNTSFCFLDIRSPGLGDTAMYLCATSRGQRTGAYNEQFFGPGTRLTVL.

This clonotype appeared a few times. The V gene is TRBV28, the J gene TRBJ1-4; unclear D gene. Germline V gene lookup returns CDR1 MDHEN and CDR2 SYDVKM. V lost 6 bases and J 4 bases, leaving 9 bases between the germline ends. This CDR3 is built from 13 residues. In nucleotides, the CDR3 is TGTGCCAGCAGGCACCAAGATAATGAAAAACTGTTTTTT. As protein: CASRHQDNEKLFF.

This clonotype was picked up many times. This sequence joins TRBV12-3 or TRBV12-4 and TRBJ2-2, with 8 bases identical to TRBD2. Unmatched junction bases numbered 10, after V lost 5 bases and J lost 2 bases. This CDR3 has 17 residues. CDR3 region: CASSTEGLAENTGELFF. The CDR3 nucleotides are TGTGCCAGCAGTACCGAAGGACTAGCCGAAAACACCGGGGAGCTGTTTTTT.

The chain links TRBV4-2 to TRBJ1-6; D uncertain. Looked up from germline, CDR1 is LGHNA and CDR2 is YNFKEQ. The CDR3 extends over 16 amino acids. The V end lost 0 bases, the J end lost 8 bases, and 14 bases lay between the germline ends. The CDR3 coding sequence is TGTGCCAGCAGCCAAGATAGGCGGGGTCCTGATTCACCCCTCCACTTT. This sequence encodes CASSQDRRGPDSPLHF.

In its sample, this clonotype was seen a few times. A much larger clone sits a single nucleotide away, making a read error possible. This chain uses TRBV28 with TRBJ2-1; 14 nucleotides match TRBD2. The CDR3 sequence is 17 residues long. Germline assignment: CDR1 MDHEN and CDR2 SYDVKM. CDR3 DNA: TGTGCCGGCAGATGGAGACTAGCGGGAGGGCCTTACAATGAGCAGTTCTTC. Translated: CAGRWRLAGGPYNEQFF.

This clonotype was seen only a few times. J is TRBJ2-1 and V is TRBV5-1; 11 bases agree with TRBD2. The CDR3 extends over 17 amino acids. Trimming cost V 0 bases and J 5 bases; bases outside gene matches: 7. The germline V gene has CDR1 SGHRS and CDR2 YFSETQ. The CDR3: CASSLVALAGGDNEQFF. In nucleotides, the CDR3 is TGCGCCAGCAGCTTGGTTGCGCTAGCGGGAGGTGACAATGAGCAGTTCTTC.